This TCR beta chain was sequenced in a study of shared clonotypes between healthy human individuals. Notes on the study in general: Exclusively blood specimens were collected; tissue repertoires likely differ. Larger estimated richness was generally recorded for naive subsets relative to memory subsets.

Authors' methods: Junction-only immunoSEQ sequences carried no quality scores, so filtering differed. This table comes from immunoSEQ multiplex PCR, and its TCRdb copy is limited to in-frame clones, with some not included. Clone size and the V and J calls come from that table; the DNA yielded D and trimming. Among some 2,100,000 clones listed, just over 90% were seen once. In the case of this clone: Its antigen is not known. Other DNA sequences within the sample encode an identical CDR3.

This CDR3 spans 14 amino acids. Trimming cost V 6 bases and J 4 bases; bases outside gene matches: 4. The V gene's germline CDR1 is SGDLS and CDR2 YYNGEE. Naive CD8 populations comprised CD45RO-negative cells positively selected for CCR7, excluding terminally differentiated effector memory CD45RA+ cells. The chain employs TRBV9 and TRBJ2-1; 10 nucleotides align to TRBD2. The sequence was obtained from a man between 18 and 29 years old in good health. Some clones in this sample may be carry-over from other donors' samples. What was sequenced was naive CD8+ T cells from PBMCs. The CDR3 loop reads CASTPSGSYNEQFF. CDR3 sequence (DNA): TGTGCCAGCACCCCTAGCGGGAGTTACAATGAGCAGTTCTTC.